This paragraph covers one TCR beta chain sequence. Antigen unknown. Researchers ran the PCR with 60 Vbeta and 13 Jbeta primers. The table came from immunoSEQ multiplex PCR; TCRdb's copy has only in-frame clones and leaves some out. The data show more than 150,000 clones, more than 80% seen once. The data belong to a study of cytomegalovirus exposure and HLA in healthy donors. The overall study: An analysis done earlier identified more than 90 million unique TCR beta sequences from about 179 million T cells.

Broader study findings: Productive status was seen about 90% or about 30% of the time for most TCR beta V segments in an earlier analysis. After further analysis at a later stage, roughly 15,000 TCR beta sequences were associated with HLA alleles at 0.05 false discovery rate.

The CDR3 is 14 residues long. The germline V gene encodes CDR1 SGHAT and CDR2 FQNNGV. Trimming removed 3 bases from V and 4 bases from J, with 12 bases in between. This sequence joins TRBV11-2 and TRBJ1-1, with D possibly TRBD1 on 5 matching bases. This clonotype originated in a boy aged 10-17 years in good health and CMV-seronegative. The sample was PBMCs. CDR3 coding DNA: TGTGCCAGCAGCTTGGAGGGACGTGGCACTGAAGCTTTCTTT. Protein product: CASSLEGRGTEAFF.